The 21 T cell receptor beta chains given below trace back to one sample, sequenced in a study of T cell repertoires in cytomegalovirus infection. For these receptors, no antigen is known. TCRdb reprocessed the reads via MiXCR and lists one record per CDR3 protein. Counted here are under 850,000 distinct CDR3 sequences, roughly 33% occurring once; the ten biggest clones make up roughly 18%. Sequenced here: cultured PBMCs, sampled from culture after CMV antigen stimulation. The receptor source for this set is a human donor in good health (CMV status not recorded). Some clones in this sample may be carry-over from other donors' samples.

Comment on this clonotype: A read error may be the cause here, since a much bigger clone is one base away. This chain joins TRBV7-2 and TRBJ1-3; maybe TRBD1 (6 bases). CDR1 is SGHTA and CDR2 is FQGNSA in the germline V gene. The CDR3 is made up of 14 amino acids. In nucleotides, the CDR3 is TGTGCCAGGAGCTCCACAGGGATGGGAAACACCATATATTTT. Translating gives CARSSTGMGNTIYF.

This rearrangement joins TRBV7-9 to TRBJ1-1; D uncertain. The CDR3 loop spans 12 amino acids. Germline V gives CDR1 SEHNR, CDR2 FQNEAQ (reference sequence). V was shortened by 2 bases and J by 8 bases, with 9 bases between the two germline ends. CDR3 region: CASSLWSAEAFF. The DNA of the CDR3 is TGTGCCAGCAGCTTATGGAGTGCGGAAGCTTTCTTT.

This clonotype was counted ten times or more. V gene TRBV7-2 combines with J gene TRBJ2-1; D gene ambiguous. Per the germline V gene, CDR1 is SGHTA and CDR2 is FQGNSA. Trimming stripped 2 bases from V and 10 bases from J, with 9 bases between. The CDR3 is made up of 12 amino acids. The CDR3 here is CASSLLGLEQFF. The CDR3 DNA is TGTGCCAGCAGCTTACTCGGTCTAGAGCAGTTCTTC.

V usage is TRBV24-1 and J usage is TRBJ2-1, with TRBD2 matching 9 bases. V lost 3 bases, J lost 8 bases, and 16 bases stayed unmatched. The CDR3 runs 18 residues. Germline-derived CDR1 and CDR2 are KGHDR and SFDVKD. The CDR3 nucleotides read TGTGCCACCAGTGATACGGCCGAGCGGGGGGCAGGGGCGGATGAGCAGTTCTTC. It specifies CATSDTAERGAGADEQFF.

V gene TRBV11-3 combines with J gene TRBJ2-1, with TRBD2 matching 11 bases. Per the germline V gene, CDR1 is SGHNT and CDR2 is YENEEA. The CDR3 consists of 16 residues. V trimming: 1 base; J trimming: 9 bases; junction bases outside the gene matches: 8. CDR3 nucleotides: TGTGCCAGCAGCTTAGGGGCTACTAGCGGGGGCGGTGAGCAGTTCTTC. It yields the protein CASSLGATSGGGEQFF.

The V gene is TRBV7-2, the J gene TRBJ1-6, with a possible D match to TRBD1 (5 bases). V was shortened by 0 bases and J by 10 bases, with 13 bases between the two germline ends. The CDR3 is made up of 15 amino acids. Germline-derived CDR1 and CDR2 are SGHTA and FQGNSA. The CDR3 nucleotides read TGTGCCAGCAGCTTAGCCGGGGGGGGTGCATCACCCCTCCACTTT. This codes for CASSLAGGGASPLHF. The whole variable domain, remainder taken from reference TRBV7-2 and TRBJ1-6, is GAGVSQSPSNKVTEKGKDVELRCDPISGHTALYWYRQSLGQGLEFLIYFQGNSAPDKSGLPSDRFSAERTGGSVSTLTIQRTQQEDSAVYLCASSLAGGGASPLHFGNGTRLTVT.

This clonotype has a handful of counts. This CDR3 reads CASSLVARGPGNTIYF. The CDR3 region has the DNA TGTGCCAGCAGCTTAGTAGCCAGGGGGCCTGGAAACACCATATATTTT. J is TRBJ1-3 and V is TRBV7-9; 8 bases fit TRBD1. The germline V gene has CDR1 SEHNR and CDR2 FQNEAQ (reference sequence). This CDR3 region has 16 residues. V gave up 1 base and J gave up 2 bases; unmatched junction bases: 4.

This clonotype was recorded once. The chain is built from TRBV7-6 and TRBJ2-2; maybe TRBD2 (5 bases). The germline gives CDR1 SGHVS, CDR2 FNYEAQ. V was pared by 5 bases and J by 6 bases, with 16 bases between. This CDR3 is built from 15 residues. CDR3 residues: CASSTYSGGAGELFF. The CDR3 DNA reads TGTGCCAGCAGCACGTACAGCGGTGGCGCCGGGGAGCTGTTTTTT.

V gene TRBV12-3 or TRBV12-4 combines with J gene TRBJ2-5; D is possibly TRBD1 (7 bases). The CDR3 is made up of 14 amino acids. V shed 3 bases and J shed 5 bases, with 13 bases lying between them. CDR3 residues: CASSLEGAGETQYF. CDR3 coding DNA: TGTGCCAGCAGTTTGGAGGGGGCAGGGGAGACCCAGTACTTC.

This clonotype was recorded a few times. The J gene is TRBJ2-7, the V gene TRBV12-3 or TRBV12-4; 14 bases agree with TRBD2. The CDR3 spans 20 residues. V dropped 5 bases and J dropped 0; count of bases not matched to a gene: 15. CDR3 sequence: CASSHRPGTSGRLLSYEQYF. DNA for the CDR3: TGTGCCAGCAGTCATCGCCCCGGGACTAGCGGGAGACTCCTCTCCTACGAGCAGTACTTC.

J is TRBJ2-3 and V is TRBV7-2, with D possibly TRBD1 on 6 matching bases. Trimming removed 1 base at V and 2 bases at J, with 13 bases between. In germline, CDR1 is SGHTA, CDR2 FQGNSA. The CDR3 consists of 16 residues. The CDR3: CASSLDRAVHTDTQYF. CDR3 coding DNA: TGTGCCAGCAGCTTAGACAGGGCCGTGCACACAGATACGCAGTATTTT.

V usage is TRBV7-9 and J usage is TRBJ2-5; 8 nucleotides match TRBD2. V gave up 5 bases and J gave up 6 bases; unmatched junction bases: 11. CDR1 and CDR2 (germline): SEHNR, FQNEAQ (reference sequence). This CDR3 has 15 amino acids. The CDR3 is CASSPSGGAPQTQYF. CDR3 sequence (DNA): TGTGCCAGCAGCCCGTCCGGGGGGGCCCCTCAGACCCAGTACTTC.

This chain connects TRBV12-5 to TRBJ2-7; D call uncertain. This CDR3 comprises 14 residues. V was cut by 5 bases and J by 4 bases, with 15 bases left in between. Per the germline V gene, CDR1 is LGHNT and CDR2 is FRNRAP. The DNA for the CDR3 is TGTGCTAGTGGTACTATTCAAGGCTTATACGAGCAGTACTTC. Residues: CASGTIQGLYEQYF.

The chain uses TRBV7-2 and TRBJ2-7, with D hard to call. V lost 2 bases, J lost 0 bases, and 8 bases lay in between. CDR1 is SGHTA, CDR2 FQGNSA, per germline. This CDR3 is built from 14 residues. CDR3 region: CASSLYLSSYEQYF. In DNA form, the CDR3 reads TGTGCCAGCAGCTTATACCTGAGCTCCTACGAGCAGTACTTC.

This clonotype was detected only a few times. The gene calls are TRBV7-9 and TRBJ2-5; TRBD2 matches at 7 bases. V shed 4 bases, J shed 8 bases, and the junction held 7 bases outside the gene matches. CDR3 length: 13 amino acids. Germline CDR1 reads SEHNR; CDR2 reads FQNEAQ (reference sequence). The CDR3 coding sequence is TGTGCCAGCAGCTCGGGACTATCCGAAACCCAGTACTTC. The encoded protein is CASSSGLSETQYF.

The genes are TRBV7-2 and TRBJ2-2; no firm D call. The CDR3 covers 13 residues. Germline values: CDR1 SGHTA, CDR2 FQGNSA. V gave up 0 bases and J gave up 9 bases, with 8 bases separating them. CDR3: CASSLAVSRELFF. The CDR3 DNA reads as TGTGCCAGCAGCTTAGCTGTTAGTCGGGAGCTGTTTTTT.

Only a few counts were recorded for this clonotype. This rearrangement joins TRBV11-2 to TRBJ1-1; 7 bases match TRBD1. This CDR3 spans 13 amino acids. J was trimmed by 7 bases and V by 3 bases; bases with no gene match: 5. From germline, CDR1 is SGHAT and CDR2 FQNNGV. The chain's CDR3 is CASSFRDSLEAFF. In nucleotides, the CDR3 is TGTGCCAGCAGCTTCCGGGACAGTCTTGAAGCTTTCTTT.

The table lists this clonotype with a few counts. V usage is TRBV7-9 and J usage is TRBJ2-2; D may be TRBD1 or TRBD2 (5 bases each). V was trimmed by 5 bases and J by 4 bases, leaving 14 bases between them. Germline CDR1 and CDR2: SEHNR and FQNEAQ (reference sequence). CDR3 length equals 15 residues. CDR3 DNA: TGTGCCAGCAGCGTCCGGGACCCTACCACCGGGGAGCTGTTTTTT. It yields the protein CASSVRDPTTGELFF.

This clonotype has more than one count but fewer than ten. J is TRBJ2-3 and V is TRBV12-3 or TRBV12-4; 12 bases are a match to TRBD2. With 5 bases clipped from V and 3 bases from J, the junction kept 6 bases outside the gene matches. This CDR3 has 16 residues. CDR3 nucleotide sequence: TGTGCCAGCAGTCGGAGGACTAGCGGGGTAACAGATACGCAGTATTTT. Translated, it gives CASSRRTSGVTDTQYF.

This clonotype was detected ten times or more. The rearrangement uses TRBV7-2 and TRBJ2-7, with D perhaps TRBD1 (6 bases). This CDR3 contains 13 residues. Germline V gene data show CDR1 as SGHTA and CDR2 as FQGNSA. V lost 5 bases and J 12 bases, leaving 20 bases between the germline ends. The chain's CDR3 is CASSDSRRDIRYF. In DNA, the CDR3 is TGTGCCAGCAGCGACAGCCGCCGGGACATCCGGTACTTC.

This clonotype was recorded a few times. This sequence joins TRBV5-4 and TRBJ2-5, with D unresolved. There are 11 residues in the CDR3. Per germline, CDR1 SGHNT and CDR2 YYREEE (reference sequence). The V and J ends lost 1 base and 7 bases respectively, with 5 bases between them. CDR3 protein: CASSLSGTQYF. CDR3 sequence (DNA): TGTGCCAGCAGCTTGTCGGGGACCCAGTACTTC.